A selection of T cell receptor beta chains follows, all from one sample in a study of human T cells and chemical hapten exposure. MiXCR was run by TCRdb on the RACE reads, yielding one entry per CDR3 protein. The data contain over 85,000 distinct CDR3 sequences, 9.3% of them singletons. The sample consisted of whole blood, taken in connection with sensitization to the hapten diphenylcyclopropenone (DPC). The origin of the receptors is a woman aged 40 to 50 with alopecia areata. Some clones in this sample may be carry-over from other donors' samples. Both conserved end residues are part of each CDR3. A D gene is named only where the DNA matches it firmly. Size is omitted from some rows. Given values are once, few, many or a class for expanded clones.

V	D	size	J	DNA	CDR3
TRBV10-3	TRBD1	many	TRBJ2-2	TGTGCCATCAGTGTGCGGACAGGCGACACCGGGGAGCTGTTTTTT	CAISVRTGDTGELFF
TRBV28	-	many	TRBJ2-7	TGTGCCAGCAGAAAGACCTCTAGCGCCAGCTGGGAGCAGTACTTC	CASRKTSSASWEQYF
TRBV11-2	TRBD2	-	TRBJ2-5	TGTGCCAGCAGCCCCGGACTAGCGGTAGAGACCCAGTACTTC	CASSPGLAVETQYF
TRBV6-2/TRBV6-3	TRBD1	-	TRBJ1-5	TGTGCCAGCAGTTTCCCGGGACAGGGGGCACCTTATAGCAATCAGCCCCAGCATTTT	CASSFPGQGAPYSNQPQHF
TRBV14	-	many	TRBJ1-1	TGTGCCAGCAGCCAAGAAAGTCAGAGGGAAGCTTTCTTT	CASSQESQREAFF
TRBV7-3	-	many	TRBJ2-2	TGTGCCAGCAGCTTAGGGCACACCGGGGAGCTGTTTTTT	CASSLGHTGELFF
TRBV5-1	-	many	TRBJ1-4	TGCGCCAGCAGCACAAATACAGGGACTAATGAAAAACTGTTTTTT	CASSTNTGTNEKLFF
TRBV4-1	-	many	TRBJ1-1	TGCGCCAGCAGCCGGGCAAGGTCCACTGAAGCTTTCTTT	CASSRARSTEAFF
TRBV19	TRBD1	-	TRBJ1-2	TGTGCCAGTAGTCTCGACAGGGGGAACGACTATGGCTACACCTTC	CASSLDRGNDYGYTF
TRBV7-2	TRBD2	few	TRBJ2-1	TGTGCCAGCAGCCCCGGGACTAGCCCCTACAATGAGCAGTTCTTC	CASSPGTSPYNEQFF
TRBV4-1	-	few	TRBJ2-3	TGCGCCAGCAGCCTCTTCGAAGACCCACTGCAGACAGATACGCAGTATTTT	CASSLFEDPLQTDTQYF
TRBV7-9	TRBD1	-	TRBJ1-5	TGTGCCAGCAGCTTAGAAGTATCAGGGGGGATCAATCAGCCCCAGCATTTT	CASSLEVSGGINQPQHF
TRBV5-4	TRBD1	many	TRBJ2-5	TGTGCCAGCAGCTTGCGGACAGGACTGTACCAAGAGACCCAGTACTTC	CASSLRTGLYQETQYF
TRBV2	-	few	TRBJ2-1	TGTGCCAGCAGTGAAAGCGTAGCGTACAATGAGCAGTTCTTC	CASSESVAYNEQFF
TRBV7-9	TRBD2	-	TRBJ2-7	TGTGCCAGCACCTTGACGCTAGCGGGAGGGCCGGGCGAGCAGTACTTC	CASTLTLAGGPGEQYF
TRBV6-5	TRBD1	-	TRBJ1-6	TGTGCCAGCAGACCCAACAGGGGGCGAAATTCACCCCTCCACTTT	CASRPNRGRNSPLHF